This TCR beta chain is drawn from a study of blood T cell repertoires in COVID-19. Study background: Sites across the United States, Italy and Spain contributed samples from acute and convalescent COVID-19. Sources were T cells, B-cell-depleted T cells, or PBMCs; the material itself was cDNA or gDNA.

The CDR3 contains 11 residues. The V and J ends lost 4 bases and 12 bases respectively, with 11 bases between them. The germline V gene has CDR1 SGHRS and CDR2 YFSETQ. Authors' data handling: Researchers report that nucleated cell counts were estimated from reference gene primer amplification. Some clones are missing from TCRdb's copy, which holds only in-frame ones; the method was immunoSEQ multiplex PCR. The V and J calls and the clone size are those of that table, but D and trimming were determined from the DNA. The data hold approximately 260,000 clones, with about nine tenths observed a single time.

Sequencing was performed on peripheral blood. The gene calls are TRBV5-1 and TRBJ2-1; D possibly corresponds to TRBD1 (5 bases). The receptor comes from a man aged 55 to 70 who had recovered from COVID-19. The CDR3 sequence: CASSLGHGQFF. DNA of the CDR3: TGCGCCAGCAGCCTCGGACATGGGCAGTTCTTC.